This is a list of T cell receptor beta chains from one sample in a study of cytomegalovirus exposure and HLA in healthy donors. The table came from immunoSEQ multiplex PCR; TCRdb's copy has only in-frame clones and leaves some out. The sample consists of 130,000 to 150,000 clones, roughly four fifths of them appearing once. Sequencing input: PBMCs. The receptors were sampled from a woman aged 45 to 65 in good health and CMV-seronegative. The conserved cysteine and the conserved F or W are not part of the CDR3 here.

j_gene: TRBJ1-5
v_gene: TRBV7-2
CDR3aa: ASSLGPGGQPQH

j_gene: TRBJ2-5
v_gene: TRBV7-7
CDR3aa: ASSLGQGQETQY

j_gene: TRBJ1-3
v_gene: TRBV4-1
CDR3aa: ASSQDRTGTGNTIY

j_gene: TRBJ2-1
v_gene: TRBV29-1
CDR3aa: SVATLQGNEQF

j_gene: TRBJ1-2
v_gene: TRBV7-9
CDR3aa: ASSLVEAGAGYT

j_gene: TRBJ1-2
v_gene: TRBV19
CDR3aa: ASSGITGFGGYT

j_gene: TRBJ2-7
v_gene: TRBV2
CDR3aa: ASRDTYEQY

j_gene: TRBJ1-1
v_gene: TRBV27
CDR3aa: ASSPGLSLGTEAF

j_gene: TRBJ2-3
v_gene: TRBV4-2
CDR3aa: ASSRLANTDTQY

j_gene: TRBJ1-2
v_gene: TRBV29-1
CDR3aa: SVWTGLGYT

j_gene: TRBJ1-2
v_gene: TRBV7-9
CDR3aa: SSSQGAPVQAGYGYT

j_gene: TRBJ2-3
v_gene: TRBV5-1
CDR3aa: ASSLGGSSTDTQY

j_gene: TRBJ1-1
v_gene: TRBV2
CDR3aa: ASSTNMYTEAF

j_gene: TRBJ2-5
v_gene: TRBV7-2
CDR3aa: ASSSGRTQY